This T cell receptor (beta chain) came from a study of cytomegalovirus exposure and HLA in healthy donors. Comment on this clone: Antigen: not known.

Overall study findings and caveats: Later examination showed HLA-associated TCR beta chains had greater clonal expansion than equally common others. Later analysis showed TCR association rates varying by HLA locus, highest for DRB1 and lowest for HLA-C.

Germline assignment: CDR1 SGHTA and CDR2 FQGNSA. Deletions cut 2 bases from V and 7 bases from J, with 15 bases between. This CDR3 is built from 15 residues. Primers included in the PCR were 60 Vbeta and 13 Jbeta primers. Here immunoSEQ multiplex PCR was the method, and the copy in TCRdb shows in-frame clones only, minus some. The sample lists approximately 100,000 clones; about four fifths were seen once. The chain links TRBV7-2 to TRBJ1-5; maybe TRBD1 (5 bases). The TCR comes from a middle-aged woman in good health and CMV-seronegative. What was sequenced was PBMCs. The CDR3 reads CASSLRGGGDQPQHF. The CDR3 nucleotides read TGTGCCAGCAGCTTACGAGGTGGAGGGGACCAGCCCCAGCATTTT.